Below, 24 T cell receptor beta chains from the same sample are listed, as sequenced in a study of OX40 agonist ivuxolimab in advanced cancers. Method: immunoSEQ multiplex PCR; TCRdb's copy keeps in-frame clones and lacks some. The sample carries some 38,000 clones, around 89% recorded once. Source: CD4+ or CD8+ T cells sorted from blood, taken in a trial of the OX40 agonist ivuxolimab. Receptor source: an adult with an advanced solid tumor such as melanoma, head and neck, liver or kidney cancer.

A note on this clone: The sample holds other DNA sequences that translate to the same CDR3. V is TRBV10-2 and J is TRBJ2-1, with TRBD1 as a possible D gene (5 bases). The CDR3 length is 12 residues. V shed 4 bases and J shed 6 bases, with 7 bases lying between them. Germline assignment: CDR1 WSHSY and CDR2 SAAADI. The CDR3 spells CASSGQGNEQFF. CDR3 DNA: TGCGCCAGCAGTGGTCAGGGCAATGAGCAGTTCTTC.

This rearrangement joins TRBV6-5 to TRBJ1-2; 7 bases agree with TRBD1. The CDR3 is 14 amino acids. Germline loops: CDR1 MNHEY, CDR2 SVGAGI. Trimming at V came to 5 bases and at J to 0 bases, leaving 3 bases not matched to a gene. CDR3 region: CASSGGTANYGYTF. DNA of the CDR3: TGTGCCAGCAGTGGCGGGACAGCTAACTATGGCTACACCTTC.

The V call is TRBV27, the J call TRBJ2-5; possibly TRBD1 or TRBD2 for D (5 bases each). This CDR3 is 13 amino acids long. Trimming removed 7 bases at V and 3 bases at J, with 12 bases between. The germline CDR1 and CDR2 sequences are MNHEY and SMNVEV (reference sequence). This chain's CDR3 is CASTPLGEETQYF. The CDR3, as DNA: TGTGCCAGCACCCCCCTGGGGGAAGAGACCCAGTACTTC.

The V gene is TRBV5-8, the J gene TRBJ1-3; D ambiguous. The germline CDR1 and CDR2 sequences are SGHTS and YDEGEE. Trimming removed 2 bases at V and 0 bases at J, with 9 bases between. This CDR3 is built from 15 residues. The CDR3 is CASSFVETSGNTIYF. The CDR3 nucleotides read TGTGCCAGCAGCTTTGTAGAAACCTCTGGAAACACCATATATTTT.

V and J are TRBV13 and TRBJ2-3; 7 nucleotides agree with TRBD2. The trim removed 5 bases at V and 6 bases at J, leaving 8 bases unmatched. The CDR3 has 14 amino acids. CDR1 and CDR2 from the germline V gene are PRHDT and FYEKMQ (reference sequence). CDR3 in amino acids: CASSPRTRVDTQYF. CDR3 bases: TGTGCCAGCAGCCCCCGGACTAGGGTTGATACGCAGTATTTT.

The chain has TRBV29-1 and TRBJ2-2; no reliable D call. The CDR3 consists of 11 residues. V was cut by 6 bases and J by 4 bases, with 6 bases left in between. Germline V gene sequence: CDR1 SQVTM, CDR2 ANQGSEA. CDR3 in amino acids: CSVMVTGELFF. CDR3 DNA sequence: TGCAGCGTGATGGTCACCGGGGAGCTGTTTTTT.

The chain recombines TRBV6-5 with TRBJ2-3; D not certain. CDR1 and CDR2 from the germline V gene are MNHEY and SVGAGI. V lost 3 bases, J lost 1 base, and 11 bases lay in between. CDR3 size: 15 residues. CDR3 DNA: TGTGCCAGCAGTTATGCAGGTTCGGGCACAGATACGCAGTATTTT. This gives the protein CASSYAGSGTDTQYF.

V gene TRBV6-5 combines with J gene TRBJ2-2; D is unresolved. The CDR3 is made up of 11 amino acids. Per the germline V gene, CDR1 is MNHEY and CDR2 is SVGAGI. The germline V and J ends were trimmed by 2 bases and 8 bases, with 3 bases remaining between them. The CDR3 spells CASSYPGELFF. The CDR3 region has the DNA TGTGCCAGCAGTTACCCGGGGGAGCTGTTTTTT.

The genes are TRBV11-3 and TRBJ2-1, with TRBD1 matching 10 bases. V shed 1 base and J 7 bases; nucleotides not matched to a gene: 7. The CDR3 runs 16 residues. The germline V gene encodes CDR1 SGHNT and CDR2 YENEEA. CDR3 protein: CASSLGLGQGTNEQFF. In nucleotides, the CDR3 is TGTGCCAGCAGCTTAGGCCTGGGACAGGGGACGAATGAGCAGTTCTTC. The full variable domain, completed using reference TRBV11-3 and TRBJ2-1, is EAGVVQSPRYKIIEKKQPVAFWCNPISGHNTLYWYLQNLGQGPELLIRYENEEAVDDSQLPKDRFSAERLKGVDSTLKIQPAELGDSAVYLCASSLGLGQGTNEQFFGPGTRLTVL.

V and J are TRBV7-6 and TRBJ2-1, with TRBD1 matching over 7 bases. J lost 4 bases, V lost 5 bases, and 8 bases had no gene match. The germline CDR1 and CDR2 sequences are SGHVS and FNYEAQ. This CDR3 has 15 residues. Here the CDR3 DNA reads TGTGCCAGCAGCCCCTGGGGGACAGTATACAATGAGCAGTTCTTC. Amino acids: CASSPWGTVYNEQFF.

The chain carries TRBV28 and TRBJ2-2, with 10 positions matching TRBD1. V lost 7 bases and J lost 2; bases outside the gene matches: 10. Per the germline V gene, CDR1 is MDHEN and CDR2 is SYDVKM. This CDR3 contains 17 residues. In nucleotides, the CDR3 is TGTGCCAGCAATTCCCTGGACAGGGGGTATAACACCGGGGAGCTGTTTTTT. This encodes CASNSLDRGYNTGELFF.

V usage is TRBV14 and J usage is TRBJ2-7, with 11 bases aligning to TRBD1. CDR3 length: 15 amino acids. The V and J ends lost 3 bases and 5 bases, in that order; junction bases with no gene match: 6. In germline, CDR1 is SGHDN, CDR2 FVKESK. CDR3 protein: CASSHGGQGVNEQYF. The CDR3 coding sequence is TGTGCCAGCAGCCATGGGGGACAGGGGGTCAACGAGCAGTACTTC.

The V call is TRBV27, the J call TRBJ2-5; 15 bases line up with TRBD2. The CDR3 has 18 residues. The ends lost 6 bases at V and 0 bases at J; junction bases unmatched: 8. Germline CDR1 reads MNHEY; CDR2 reads SMNVEV (reference sequence). CDR3 nucleotide sequence: TGTGCCAGCAGAGGGACTAGCGGGGGGAGTTCGTACCAAGAGACCCAGTACTTC. It is translated as CASRGTSGGSSYQETQYF.

CDR3 sequence (DNA): TGTGCCAGCAGCGTGGGGATACGCTATGGCTACACCTTC. Translating it yields CASSVGIRYGYTF. The rearrangement joins TRBV9 to TRBJ1-2; D uncertain. V was clipped by 2 bases and J by 4 bases, with 9 bases between them. This CDR3 is 13 amino acids long. Germline V lookup: CDR1 SGDLS, CDR2 YYNGEE.

The gene calls are TRBV6-5 and TRBJ1-2; D may be TRBD1 (6 bases). The CDR3 covers 13 residues. Germline CDR1 and CDR2: MNHEY and SVGAGI. Trimming shortened V by 6 bases and J by 0 bases, and 8 bases separated the two germline ends. CDR3 region: CASRDSSNYGYTF. CDR3 nucleotide sequence: TGTGCCAGCAGGGACAGTTCTAACTATGGCTACACCTTC.

The J gene is TRBJ1-3, the V gene TRBV9; D is ambiguous. V was shortened by 0 bases and J by 4 bases, with 14 bases between the two germline ends. Germline V lookup: CDR1 SGDLS, CDR2 YYNGEE. The CDR3 has 16 amino acids. CDR3: CASSVDSAESGNTIYF. The CDR3 DNA sequence: TGTGCCAGCAGCGTAGATTCGGCAGAGAGCGGAAACACCATATATTTT.

This chain connects TRBV19 to TRBJ1-2; 7 bases are shared with TRBD1. The germline gives CDR1 LNHDA, CDR2 SQIVND (reference sequence). V was pared by 6 bases and J by 5 bases, with 18 bases of the junction left unmatched. The CDR3 runs 17 residues. CDR3 nucleotides: TGTGCCAGTAGAGATACGGACAGGACACAAAACGGATATGGCTACACCTTC. It translates to CASRDTDRTQNGYGYTF.

The J gene is TRBJ1-1, the V gene TRBV11-2; maybe TRBD1 (5 bases). The V end was cut by 0 bases, the J end by 0 bases, with 20 bases between. CDR3 size: 19 residues. Germline-derived CDR1 and CDR2 are SGHAT and FQNNGV. CDR3 in DNA: TGTGCCAGCAGCTTAGATTTGGGGGTAGGTGCCGCCATGAACACTGAAGCTTTCTTT. It is translated as CASSLDLGVGAAMNTEAFF.

The J gene is TRBJ2-3, the V gene TRBV13; 8 bases are shared with TRBD2. J gave up 2 bases and V 5 bases, and 3 bases lay outside the gene matches. The CDR3 is made up of 14 amino acids. Germline V gene data show CDR1 as PRHDT and CDR2 as FYEKMQ (reference sequence). In DNA form, the CDR3 reads TGTGCCAGCAGCCCGGGGGGGGCCACAGATACGCAGTATTTT. This encodes CASSPGGATDTQYF.

The genes are TRBV13 and TRBJ2-1; D might be TRBD1 (5 bases). Germline V CDR1 and CDR2: PRHDT, FYEKMQ (reference sequence). Trimming shortened V by 5 bases and J by 0 bases, and 14 bases separated the two germline ends. There are 16 residues in the CDR3. CDR3 loop: CASSHWGYSSYNEQFF. CDR3 nucleotide sequence: TGTGCCAGCAGCCACTGGGGCTATAGCTCCTACAATGAGCAGTTCTTC.

The genes are TRBV6-1 and TRBJ2-7, with D perhaps matching TRBD1 or TRBD2 (5 bases each). V was pared by 3 bases and J by 4 bases, with 13 bases between. The CDR3 consists of 14 residues. Germline V gene sequence: CDR1 MNHNS, CDR2 SASEGT. The CDR3 nucleotides read TGTGCCAGCAGTGATAGGGACCAACTATACGAGCAGTACTTC. Amino acids: CASSDRDQLYEQYF.

This chain links TRBV7-6 with TRBJ2-3; D is ambiguous. Deletions cut 1 base from V and 0 bases from J, with 11 bases between. CDR3 size: 16 residues. Germline assignment: CDR1 SGHVS and CDR2 FNYEAQ. This chain's CDR3 is CASSLDRSSSTDTQYF. In nucleotides, the CDR3 is TGTGCCAGCAGCTTAGATCGAAGTTCTAGCACAGATACGCAGTATTTT. The variable domain in full, with the rest retrieved from reference TRBV7-6 and TRBJ2-3, is GAGVSQSPRYKVTKRGQDVALRCDPISGHVSLYWYRQALGQGPEFLTYFNYEAQQDKSGLPNDRFSAERPEGSISTLTIQRTEQRDSAMYRCASSLDRSSSTDTQYFGPGTRLTVL.

J is TRBJ1-3 and V is TRBV4-3, with D possibly TRBD1 on 5 matching bases. Per the germline V gene, CDR1 is LGHNA and CDR2 is YSLEER. This CDR3 region has 15 residues. Trimming removed 4 bases at V and 0 bases at J, with 10 bases between. As DNA, the CDR3 is TGCGCCAGCAGCCGAGGGACGGACTCTGGAAACACCATATATTTT. Amino acid sequence: CASSRGTDSGNTIYF.

The chain links TRBV7-9 to TRBJ1-5; 9 nucleotides agree with TRBD1. Germline V CDR1 and CDR2: SEHNR, FQNEAQ (reference sequence). V gave up 5 bases and J gave up 7 bases; unmatched junction bases: 6. The CDR3 sequence is 14 residues long. The CDR3, as DNA: TGTGCCAGCAGCGCCCGGGACAGGGACCAGCCCCAGCATTTT. This encodes CASSARDRDQPQHF.